These T cell receptor beta chains were read from a single sample in a study of blood T cell repertoires in COVID-19. Libraries were prepared by immunoSEQ multiplex PCR; TCRdb keeps only in-frame clonotypes and omits some of them. The top ten clones hold about 10% of a sample with roughly 39,000 clones, 85% to 90% of them seen once. The sample comprised peripheral blood. The receptors stem from a man aged 25-45 years with active or convalescent COVID-19. Each CDR3 is given with its conserved first and last residue. The D gene is left open where the match is weak. The size entry is marked missing in some rows and otherwise reads once, few, many or a size class.

NA,NA,TRBJ2-5,TRBV3-1/TRBV3-2,TGTGCCAGCAGCCAAGTCGGCGCGGCAGCACAAGAGACCCAGTACTTC,CASSQVGAAAQETQYF
TRBD2,once,TRBJ2-2,TRBV10-1,TGCGCCAGCAGTCCGGGGGGGCGAGGGGCCGGGGAGCTGTTTTTT,CASSPGGRGAGELFF
TRBD2,NA,TRBJ2-5,TRBV4-1,TGCGCCAGCAGCCAAGGGTGGACTAGCGGGACGACTCAAGAGACCCAGTACTTC,CASSQGWTSGTTQETQYF
TRBD1,NA,TRBJ2-3,TRBV28,TGTGCCAGCAGTTTACGTGGGACAGGGGGCACAGATACGCAGTATTTT,CASSLRGTGGTDTQYF
NA,NA,TRBJ2-7,TRBV5-4,TGTGCCAGCAGCTTGGGCGGTTACGAGCAGTACTTC,CASSLGGYEQYF
TRBD2,NA,TRBJ2-5,TRBV27,TGTGCCAGCAGTTTATTGGCGGGAGGGAGGGAGACCCAGTACTTC,CASSLLAGGRETQYF
TRBD2,NA,TRBJ2-1,TRBV6-5,TGTGCCAGCCGAACCAACCATGGGGGGACTAGGGATTTCTTC,CASRTNHGGTRDFF
TRBD2,NA,TRBJ2-1,TRBV4-2,TGTGCCAGCAGCCAAGATTCCGTTAGCGGGAGCTCCTACAATGAGCAGTTCTTC,CASSQDSVSGSSYNEQFF
NA,NA,TRBJ1-4,TRBV2,TGTGCCAGCAGGACAGACGCAACTAATGAAAAACTGTTTTTT,CASRTDATNEKLFF
TRBD1,NA,TRBJ2-2,TRBV9,TGTGCCAGCAGCGTAGTTCGAGACAGGGCTACCGGGGAGCTGTTTTTT,CASSVVRDRATGELFF
NA,NA,TRBJ1-6,TRBV6-6,TGTGCCAGCAGTTACCCAGGGCCCTATAATTCACCCCTCCACTTT,CASSYPGPYNSPLHF
TRBD1,few,TRBJ2-1,TRBV5-8,TGTGCCAGCAGCCCGACAGGGTCCACCTCCTACAATGAGCAGTTCTTC,CASSPTGSTSYNEQFF
TRBD1,NA,TRBJ1-2,TRBV6-5,TGTGCCAGCGCCCCGACAGGGTTCAACTATGGCTACACCTTC,CASAPTGFNYGYTF
NA,once,TRBJ2-5,TRBV6-5,TGTGCCAGCAGTTACTCCTTGACTAGTTCAGAGACCCAGTACTTC,CASSYSLTSSETQYF
TRBD2,NA,TRBJ2-7,TRBV5-6,TGTGCCAGCAGCCCTCCTAGCGGGGGGCCGGGCTACGAGCAGTACTTC,CASSPPSGGPGYEQYF
TRBD2,NA,TRBJ2-5,TRBV7-2,TGTGCCAGCAGCGCCGGGACACTAGCGGAGCCCCAAGAGACCCAGTACTTC,CASSAGTLAEPQETQYF
TRBD2,NA,TRBJ2-1,TRBV7-8,TGTGCCAGCAGCCCACGGACTAGCGGGTACTTAAATGAGCAGTTCTTC,CASSPRTSGYLNEQFF
TRBD1,NA,TRBJ2-2,TRBV12-5,TGTGCTAGTGGGGGGACAGTAAACACCGGGGAGCTGTTTTTT,CASGGTVNTGELFF
TRBD2,NA,TRBJ2-3,TRBV7-2,TGTGCCAGCAGCATACTAGCGGGGGGGCCAATAGATACGCAGTATTTT,CASSILAGGPIDTQYF
TRBD1,NA,TRBJ1-1,TRBV19,TGTGCCAGTAGTACCCTGACAGGGGACACTGAAGCTTTCTTT,CASSTLTGDTEAFF
NA,NA,TRBJ1-1,TRBV14,TGTGCCAGCAGCCGAGGTTTTGGCAGCCCGAACACTGAAGCTTTCTTT,CASSRGFGSPNTEAFF
NA,NA,TRBJ1-2,TRBV7-2,TGTGCCAGCAGCCACTACAGCGGGACGGTTCGGTATGGCTACACCTTC,CASSHYSGTVRYGYTF
NA,NA,TRBJ1-2,TRBV24-1,TGTGCCACCAGTGATTTCAGTGTCAACTATGGCTACACCTTC,CATSDFSVNYGYTF
TRBD2,NA,TRBJ2-1,TRBV24-1,TGTGCCACCAGTGATGGCGGGAGGGCCATGGACAATGAGCAGTTCTTC,CATSDGGRAMDNEQFF
NA,NA,TRBJ2-7,TRBV15,TGTGCCACCAGCAGATCTTCAGGGGTCGAGCAGTACTTC,CATSRSSGVEQYF
NA,NA,TRBJ1-6,TRBV19,TGTGCCAGTAGTGATGACAGGCTGAGCTCCTATAATTCACCCCTCCACTTT,CASSDDRLSSYNSPLHF
NA,NA,TRBJ1-2,TRBV5-6,TGTGCCAGCAGCTTGGGCTCCTCGGGAGGCTATGGCTACACCTTC,CASSLGSSGGYGYTF
TRBD2,once,TRBJ2-5,TRBV6-1,TGTGCCAGCAGTGACGAGGCGGGGGGCCAAGAGACCCAGTACTTC,CASSDEAGGQETQYF
TRBD1,NA,TRBJ2-3,TRBV2,TGTGCCAGCATGGTATTGACAGGGATCACAGATACGCAGTATTTT,CASMVLTGITDTQYF
NA,NA,TRBJ1-5,TRBV4-1,TGCGCCAGCAGCCAAGGGAGAAATAGCAATCAGCCCCAGCATTTT,CASSQGRNSNQPQHF
TRBD1,once,TRBJ1-4,TRBV29-1,TGCAGCGTGGTAACAGGGGCGAGGGGGACTAATGAAAAACTGTTTTTT,CSVVTGARGTNEKLFF
TRBD1,few,TRBJ2-7,TRBV2,TGTGCCAGCCGAATTTTCGGGACAGGTTCGTACGAGCAGTACTTC,CASRIFGTGSYEQYF
TRBD2,NA,TRBJ2-7,TRBV6-5,TGTGCCAGCAGACTTGCCGGGGGGGCCGCCCTCGAGCAGTACTTC,CASRLAGGAALEQYF
NA,NA,TRBJ1-3,TRBV3-1/TRBV3-2,TGTGCCAGCAGACCAGGGGAATCTGGAAACACCATATATTTT,CASRPGESGNTIYF
TRBD2,NA,TRBJ2-3,TRBV4-1,TGCGCCAGCAGCCTTCATCTCAGCGGGGGGGGCACAGATACGCAGTATTTT,CASSLHLSGGGTDTQYF
NA,once,TRBJ1-4,TRBV20-1,TGCAGTGCTACCCGCCATACCTACTTTTTT,CSATRHTYFF
TRBD2,NA,TRBJ2-1,TRBV7-8,TGTGCCAGCAGCCCCCGGACTAGCGGCAATGAGCAGTTCTTC,CASSPRTSGNEQFF
NA,NA,TRBJ2-3,TRBV4-1,TGCGCCAGCAGCGAAGCAGGGAACACAGATACGCAGTATTTT,CASSEAGNTDTQYF
NA,NA,TRBJ1-6,TRBV25-1,TGTGCCAGCAGTGAGGGAGGGTACTATAATTCACCCCTCCACTTT,CASSEGGYYNSPLHF
NA,NA,TRBJ1-3,TRBV5-4,TGTGCCAGCAGCCAAGACAGCCACTCTGGAAACACCATATATTTT,CASSQDSHSGNTIYF
TRBD2,NA,TRBJ2-5,TRBV5-1,TGCGCCAGCAGCTTGGGCCAGCGGGAAGGTGAGACCCAGTACTTC,CASSLGQREGETQYF
NA,NA,TRBJ2-1,TRBV29-1,TGCAGCGCTGTGGGGAGTAGGGTGGATGAGCAGTTCTTC,CSAVGSRVDEQFF